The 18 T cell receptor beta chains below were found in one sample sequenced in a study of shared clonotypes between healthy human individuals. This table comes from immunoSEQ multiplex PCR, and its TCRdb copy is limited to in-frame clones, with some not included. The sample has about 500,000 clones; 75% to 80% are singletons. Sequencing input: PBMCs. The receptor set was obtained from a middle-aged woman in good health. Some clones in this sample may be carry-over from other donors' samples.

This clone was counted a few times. The chain's CDR3 is CASRRDSDFYEQYF. In DNA form, the CDR3 reads TGTGCCAGCAGGAGGGACAGCGACTTCTACGAGCAGTACTTC. The V call is TRBV6-1, the J call TRBJ2-7; TRBD1 matches 7 bases. J lost 3 bases, V lost 6 bases, and 8 bases had no gene match. From germline, CDR1 is MNHNS and CDR2 SASEGT. This CDR3 is 14 amino acids long.

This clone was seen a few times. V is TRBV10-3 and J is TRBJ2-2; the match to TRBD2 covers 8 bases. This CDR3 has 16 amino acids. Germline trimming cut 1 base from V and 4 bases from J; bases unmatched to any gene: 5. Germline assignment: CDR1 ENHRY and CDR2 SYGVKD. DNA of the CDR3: TGTGCCATCAGTGAGTTTTCGCTAGCGGGCACCGGGGAGCTGTTTTTT. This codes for CAISEFSLAGTGELFF.

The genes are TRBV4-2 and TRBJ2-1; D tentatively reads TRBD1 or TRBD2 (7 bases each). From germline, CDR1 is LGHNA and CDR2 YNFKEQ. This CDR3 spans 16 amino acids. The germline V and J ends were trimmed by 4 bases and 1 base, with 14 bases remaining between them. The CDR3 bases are TGTGCCAGCAGCCCCGCAGGGGGGGGATCCTACAATGAGCAGTTCTTC. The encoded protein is CASSPAGGGSYNEQFF.

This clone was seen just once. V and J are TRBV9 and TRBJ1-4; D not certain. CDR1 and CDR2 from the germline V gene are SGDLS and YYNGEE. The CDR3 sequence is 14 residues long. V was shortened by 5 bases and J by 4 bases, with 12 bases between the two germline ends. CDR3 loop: CASSSTRDNEKLFF. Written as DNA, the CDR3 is TGTGCCAGCAGTTCGACCCGGGATAATGAAAAACTGTTTTTT. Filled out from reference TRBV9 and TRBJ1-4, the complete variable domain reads DSGVTQTPKHLITATGQRVTLRCSPRSGDLSVYWYQQSLDQGLQFLIQYYNGEERAKGNILERFSAQQFPDLHSELNLSSLELGDSALYFCASSSTRDNEKLFFGSGTQLSVL.

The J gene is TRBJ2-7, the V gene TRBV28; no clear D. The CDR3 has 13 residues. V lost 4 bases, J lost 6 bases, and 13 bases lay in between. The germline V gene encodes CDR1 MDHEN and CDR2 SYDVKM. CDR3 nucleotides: TGTGCCAGCAGTTACCTACCCCGCAGCGAGCAGTACTTC. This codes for CASSYLPRSEQYF.

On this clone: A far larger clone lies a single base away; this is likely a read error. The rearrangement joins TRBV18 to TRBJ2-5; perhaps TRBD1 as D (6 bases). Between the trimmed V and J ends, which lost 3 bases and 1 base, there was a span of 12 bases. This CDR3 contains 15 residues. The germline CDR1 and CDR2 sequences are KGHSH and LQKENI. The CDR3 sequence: CASSPIRTAQETQYF. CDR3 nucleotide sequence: TGTGCCAGCTCACCGATACGGACAGCCCAAGAGACCCAGTACTTC.

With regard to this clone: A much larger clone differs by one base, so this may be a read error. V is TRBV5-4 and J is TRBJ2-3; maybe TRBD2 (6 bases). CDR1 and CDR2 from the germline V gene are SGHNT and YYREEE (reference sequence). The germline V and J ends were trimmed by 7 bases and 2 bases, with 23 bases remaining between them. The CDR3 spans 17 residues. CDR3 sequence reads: CASGRSGLPLLTDTQYF. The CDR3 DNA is TGTGCCAGCGGCCGGAGCGGACTACCCCTTCTCACAGATACGCAGTATTTT.

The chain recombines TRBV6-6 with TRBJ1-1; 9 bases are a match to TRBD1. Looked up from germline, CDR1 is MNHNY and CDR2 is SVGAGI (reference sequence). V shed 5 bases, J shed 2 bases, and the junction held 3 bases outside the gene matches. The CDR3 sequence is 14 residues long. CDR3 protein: CASSQQGANTEAFF. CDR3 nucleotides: TGTGCCAGCAGTCAACAGGGGGCCAACACTGAAGCTTTCTTT.

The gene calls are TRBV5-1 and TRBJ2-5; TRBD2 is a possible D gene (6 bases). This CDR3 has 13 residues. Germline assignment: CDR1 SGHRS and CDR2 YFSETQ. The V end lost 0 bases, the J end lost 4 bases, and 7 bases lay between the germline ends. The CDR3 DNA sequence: TGCGCCAGCAGCTTGGAGGAGGGAGAGACCCAGTACTTC. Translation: CASSLEEGETQYF.

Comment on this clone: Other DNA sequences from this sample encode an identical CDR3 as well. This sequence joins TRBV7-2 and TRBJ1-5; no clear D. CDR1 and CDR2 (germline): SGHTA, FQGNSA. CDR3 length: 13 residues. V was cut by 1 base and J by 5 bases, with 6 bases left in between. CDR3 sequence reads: CASSLGGYQPQHF. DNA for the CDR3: TGTGCCAGCAGCTTAGGAGGTTATCAGCCCCAGCATTTT.

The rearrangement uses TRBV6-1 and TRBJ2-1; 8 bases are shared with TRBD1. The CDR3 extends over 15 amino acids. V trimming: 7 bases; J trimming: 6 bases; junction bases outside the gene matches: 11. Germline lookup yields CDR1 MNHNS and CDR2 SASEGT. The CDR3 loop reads CASTGNRGITNEQFF. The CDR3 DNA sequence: TGTGCCAGCACCGGGAACAGGGGGATAACCAATGAGCAGTTCTTC.

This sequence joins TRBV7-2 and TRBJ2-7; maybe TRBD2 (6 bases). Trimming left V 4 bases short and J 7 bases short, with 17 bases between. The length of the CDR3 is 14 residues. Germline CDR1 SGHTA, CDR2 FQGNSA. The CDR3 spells CASSSASRGGEQYF. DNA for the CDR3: TGTGCCAGCAGCTCCGCCTCCCGGGGAGGAGAGCAGTACTTC.

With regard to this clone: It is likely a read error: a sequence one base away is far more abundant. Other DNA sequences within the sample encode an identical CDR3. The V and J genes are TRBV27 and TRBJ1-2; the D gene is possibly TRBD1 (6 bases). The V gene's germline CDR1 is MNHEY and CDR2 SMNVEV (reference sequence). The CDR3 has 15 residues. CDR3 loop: CASRLSNIGGGGYTF. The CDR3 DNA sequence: TGTGCCAGCAGGTTATCGAACATCGGGGGTGGGGGCTACACTTTC.

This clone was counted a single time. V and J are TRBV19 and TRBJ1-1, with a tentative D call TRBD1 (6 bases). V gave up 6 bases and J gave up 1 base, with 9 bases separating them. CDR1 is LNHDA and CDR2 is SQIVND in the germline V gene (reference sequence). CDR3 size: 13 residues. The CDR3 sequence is CASSMTGNTEAFF. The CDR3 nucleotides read TGTGCCAGTAGCATGACAGGGAACACTGAAGCTTTCTTT.

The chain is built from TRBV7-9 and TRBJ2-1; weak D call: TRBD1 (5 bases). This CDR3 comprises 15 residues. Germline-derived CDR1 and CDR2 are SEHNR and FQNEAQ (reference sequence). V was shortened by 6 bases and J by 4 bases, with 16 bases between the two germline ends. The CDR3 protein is CASRTTDRYYNEQFF. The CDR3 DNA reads TGTGCCAGCAGAACAACAGACAGATATTACAATGAGCAGTTCTTC.

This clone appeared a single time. CDR3 nucleotides: TGTGCCTGGATGTTATCTGGAAACACCATATATTTT. Its translation is CAWMLSGNTIYF. The rearrangement links TRBV30 to TRBJ1-3; D gene unclear. V lost 4 bases to trimming and J lost 1 base, with 5 bases between them. Per the germline V gene, CDR1 is GTSNPN and CDR2 is SVGIG (reference sequence). This CDR3 has 12 residues.

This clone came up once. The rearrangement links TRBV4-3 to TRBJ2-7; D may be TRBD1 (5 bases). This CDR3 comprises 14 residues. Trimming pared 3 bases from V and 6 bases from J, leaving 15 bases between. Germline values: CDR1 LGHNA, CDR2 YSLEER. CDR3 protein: CASSQWTTGGEQYF. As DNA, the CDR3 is TGCGCCAGCAGCCAGTGGACAACGGGTGGCGAGCAGTACTTC.

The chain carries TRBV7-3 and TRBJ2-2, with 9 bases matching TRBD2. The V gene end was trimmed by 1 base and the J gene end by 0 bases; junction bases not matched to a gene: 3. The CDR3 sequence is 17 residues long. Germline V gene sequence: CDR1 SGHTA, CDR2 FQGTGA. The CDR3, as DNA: TGTGCCAGCAGCTTAAGCGGGAGGGGATCGAACACCGGGGAGCTGTTTTTT. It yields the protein CASSLSGRGSNTGELFF.